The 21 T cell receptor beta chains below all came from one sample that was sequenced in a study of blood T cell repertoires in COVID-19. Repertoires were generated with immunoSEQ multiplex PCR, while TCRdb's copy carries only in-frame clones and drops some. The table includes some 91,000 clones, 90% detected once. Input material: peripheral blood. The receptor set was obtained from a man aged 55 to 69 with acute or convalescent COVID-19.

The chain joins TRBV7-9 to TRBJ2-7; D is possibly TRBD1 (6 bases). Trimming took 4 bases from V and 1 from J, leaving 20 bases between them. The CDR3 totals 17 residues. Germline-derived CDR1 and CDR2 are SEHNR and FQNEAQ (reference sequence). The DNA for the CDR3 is TGTGCCAGCAGCTCGAAGAGGACAGCAAGATCTTCCTACGAGCAGTACTTC. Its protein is CASSSKRTARSSYEQYF.

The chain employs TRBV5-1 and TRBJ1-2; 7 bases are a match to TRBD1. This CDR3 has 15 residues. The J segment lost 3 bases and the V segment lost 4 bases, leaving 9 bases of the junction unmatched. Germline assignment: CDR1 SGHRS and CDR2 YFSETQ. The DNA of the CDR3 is TGCGCCAGCAGCCACCGACAGGGTAGGGACTATGGCTACACCTTC. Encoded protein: CASSHRQGRDYGYTF. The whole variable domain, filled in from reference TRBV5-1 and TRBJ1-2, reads KAGVTQTPRYLIKTRGQQVTLSCSPISGHRSVSWYQQTPGQGLQFLFEYFSETQRNKGNFPGRFSGRQFSNSRSEMNVSTLELGDSALYLCASSHRQGRDYGYTFGSGTRLTVV.

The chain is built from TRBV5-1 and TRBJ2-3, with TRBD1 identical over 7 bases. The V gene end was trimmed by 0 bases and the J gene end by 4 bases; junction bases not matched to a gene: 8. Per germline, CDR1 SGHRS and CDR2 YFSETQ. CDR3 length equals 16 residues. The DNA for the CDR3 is TGCGCCAGCAGCTTGGCGAGTATACAGGGGCCAGATACGCAGTATTTT. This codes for CASSLASIQGPDTQYF.

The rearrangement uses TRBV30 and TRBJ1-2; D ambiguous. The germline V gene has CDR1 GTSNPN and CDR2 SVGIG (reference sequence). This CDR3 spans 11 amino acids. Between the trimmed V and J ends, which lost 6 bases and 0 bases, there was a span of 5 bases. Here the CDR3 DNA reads TGTGCCTGCCAGGCTAACTATGGCTACACCTTC. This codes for CACQANYGYTF.

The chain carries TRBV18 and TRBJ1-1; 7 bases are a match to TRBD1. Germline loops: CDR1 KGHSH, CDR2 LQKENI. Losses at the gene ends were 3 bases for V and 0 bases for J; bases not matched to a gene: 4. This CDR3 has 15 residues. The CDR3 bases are TGTGCCAGCTCACCTCGGGACAGAATGAACACTGAAGCTTTCTTT. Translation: CASSPRDRMNTEAFF.

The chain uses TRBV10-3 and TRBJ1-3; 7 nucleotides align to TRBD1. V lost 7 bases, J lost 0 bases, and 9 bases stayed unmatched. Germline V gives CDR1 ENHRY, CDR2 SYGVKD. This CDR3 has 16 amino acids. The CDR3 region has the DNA TGTGCCATCATGGGTCAGGGGGGTGCCTCTGGAAACACCATATATTTT. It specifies CAIMGQGGASGNTIYF.

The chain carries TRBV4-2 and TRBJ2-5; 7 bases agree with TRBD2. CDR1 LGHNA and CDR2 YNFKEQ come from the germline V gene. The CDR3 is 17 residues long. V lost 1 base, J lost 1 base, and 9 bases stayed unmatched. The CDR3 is CASSQGPFREGQETQYF. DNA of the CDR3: TGTGCCAGCAGCCAAGGGCCGTTTAGGGAGGGCCAAGAGACCCAGTACTTC.

DNA for the CDR3: TGTGCCAGCTCACCAAACAGGGATTACTATGGCTACACCTTC. It translates to CASSPNRDYYGYTF. This rearrangement joins TRBV18 to TRBJ1-2; tentatively, D is TRBD1 (6 bases). Trimming stripped 2 bases from V and 3 bases from J, with 10 bases between. The CDR3 is made up of 14 amino acids. CDR1 and CDR2 (germline): KGHSH, LQKENI.

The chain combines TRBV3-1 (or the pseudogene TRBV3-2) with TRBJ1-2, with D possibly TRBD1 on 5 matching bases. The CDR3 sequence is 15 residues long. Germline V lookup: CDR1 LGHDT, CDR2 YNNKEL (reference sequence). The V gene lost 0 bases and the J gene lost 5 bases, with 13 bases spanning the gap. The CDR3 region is CASSQEEGEVYGYTF. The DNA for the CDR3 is TGTGCCAGCAGCCAAGAAGAAGGGGAGGTTTATGGCTACACCTTC.

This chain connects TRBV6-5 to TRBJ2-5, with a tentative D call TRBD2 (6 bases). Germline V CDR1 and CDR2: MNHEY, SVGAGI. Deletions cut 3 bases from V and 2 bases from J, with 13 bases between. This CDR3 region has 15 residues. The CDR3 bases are TGTGCCAGCAGTTATAGGGCGGGGAGACAAGAGACCCAGTACTTC. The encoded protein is CASSYRAGRQETQYF.

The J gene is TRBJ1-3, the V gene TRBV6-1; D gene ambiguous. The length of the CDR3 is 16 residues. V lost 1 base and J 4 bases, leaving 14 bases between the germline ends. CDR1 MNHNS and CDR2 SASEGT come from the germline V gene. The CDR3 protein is CASSEGEGLTGNTIYF. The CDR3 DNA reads TGTGCCAGCAGTGAAGGGGAGGGTCTAACAGGAAACACCATATATTTT.

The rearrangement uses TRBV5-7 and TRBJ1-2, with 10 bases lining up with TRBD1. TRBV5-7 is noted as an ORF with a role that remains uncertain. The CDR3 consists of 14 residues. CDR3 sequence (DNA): TGTGCTTTGGGACAGGGGAAACCTAACTATGGCTACACCTTC. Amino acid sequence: CALGQGKPNYGYTF.

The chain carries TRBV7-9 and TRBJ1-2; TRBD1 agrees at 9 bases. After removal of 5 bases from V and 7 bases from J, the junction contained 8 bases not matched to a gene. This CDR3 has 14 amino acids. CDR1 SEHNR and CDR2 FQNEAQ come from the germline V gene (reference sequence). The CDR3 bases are TGTGCCAGCAGCACAGGGGACAGGGTCCCTGGCTACACCTTC. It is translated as CASSTGDRVPGYTF. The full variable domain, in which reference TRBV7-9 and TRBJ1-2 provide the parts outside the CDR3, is DTGVSQNPRHKITKRGQNVTFRCDPISEHNRLYWYRQTLGQGPEFLTYFQNEAQLEKSRLLSDRFSAERPKGSFSTLEIQRTEQGDSAMYLCASSTGDRVPGYTFGSGTRLTVV.

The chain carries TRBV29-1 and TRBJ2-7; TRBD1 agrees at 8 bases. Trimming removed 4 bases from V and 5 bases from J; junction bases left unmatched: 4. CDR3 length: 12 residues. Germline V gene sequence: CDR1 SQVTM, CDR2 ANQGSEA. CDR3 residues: CSVVTGEDEQYV. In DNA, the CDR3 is TGCAGCGTTGTGACAGGGGAGGACGAGCAGTACGTC.

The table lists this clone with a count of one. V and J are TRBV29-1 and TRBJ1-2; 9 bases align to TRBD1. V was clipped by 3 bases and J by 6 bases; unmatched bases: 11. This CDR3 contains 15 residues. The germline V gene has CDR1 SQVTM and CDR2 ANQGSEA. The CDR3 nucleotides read TGCAGCGTTGAGCCCGGGACAGGGCGTGTAAATGGCTACACCTTC. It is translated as CSVEPGTGRVNGYTF.

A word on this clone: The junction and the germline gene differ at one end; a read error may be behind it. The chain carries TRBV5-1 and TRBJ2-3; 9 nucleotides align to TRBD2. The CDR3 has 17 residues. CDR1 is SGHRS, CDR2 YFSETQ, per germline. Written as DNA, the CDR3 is TGCGCCAGCACCTTGGGCGGGGGGGCCGGTCAATCAGATACGCAGTATTTT. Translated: CASTLGGGAGQSDTQYF.

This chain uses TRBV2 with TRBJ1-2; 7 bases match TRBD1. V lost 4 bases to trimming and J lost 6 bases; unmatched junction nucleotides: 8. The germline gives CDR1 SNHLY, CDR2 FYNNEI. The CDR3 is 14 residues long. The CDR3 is CASSVAWQGDGYTF. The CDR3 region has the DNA TGTGCCAGCAGTGTGGCATGGCAGGGGGATGGCTACACCTTC.

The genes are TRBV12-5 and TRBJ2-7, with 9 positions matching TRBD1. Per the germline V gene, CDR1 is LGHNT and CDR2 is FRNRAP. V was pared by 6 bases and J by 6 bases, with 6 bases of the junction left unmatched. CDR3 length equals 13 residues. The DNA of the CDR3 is TGTGCTAGTGGCCAAGGACAGGGGCGCGAGCAGTACTTC. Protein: CASGQGQGREQYF.

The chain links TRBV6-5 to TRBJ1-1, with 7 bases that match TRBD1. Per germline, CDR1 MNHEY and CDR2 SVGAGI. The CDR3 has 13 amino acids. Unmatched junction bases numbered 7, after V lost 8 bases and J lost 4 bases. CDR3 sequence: CASLNRGGTEAFF. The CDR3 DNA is TGTGCCAGCCTCAACAGGGGTGGCACTGAAGCTTTCTTT.

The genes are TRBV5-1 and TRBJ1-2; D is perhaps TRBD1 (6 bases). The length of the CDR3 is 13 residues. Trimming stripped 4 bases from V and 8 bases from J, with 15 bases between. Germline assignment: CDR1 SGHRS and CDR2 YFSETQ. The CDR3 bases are TGCGCCAGCAGCCCCGGACAGCCGGGAGGCTACACCTTC. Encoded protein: CASSPGQPGGYTF.

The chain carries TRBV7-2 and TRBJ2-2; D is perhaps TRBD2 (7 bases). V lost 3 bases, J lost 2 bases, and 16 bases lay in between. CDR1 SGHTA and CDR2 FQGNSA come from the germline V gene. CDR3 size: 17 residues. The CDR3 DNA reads TGTGCCAGCAGCTTGGGAGGGGGGTGGCCCAACACCGGGGAGCTGTTTTTT. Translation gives CASSLGGGWPNTGELFF. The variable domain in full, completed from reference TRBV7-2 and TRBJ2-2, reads GAGVSQSPSNKVTEKGKDVELRCDPISGHTALYWYRQSLGQGLEFLIYFQGNSAPDKSGLPSDRFSAERTGGSVSTLTIQRTQQEDSAVYLCASSLGGGWPNTGELFFGEGSRLTVL.